These 27 T cell receptor beta chains were sequenced from one sample in a study of blood T cell repertoires in COVID-19. Assay: immunoSEQ multiplex PCR; the TCRdb copy retains only in-frame clones and omits some. This sample has 40,000 to 55,000 clones, with approximately 91% found just once. Sequencing was performed on peripheral blood. The receptors originated from a human donor in a cohort sampled during active COVID-19.

As DNA, the CDR3 is TGTGCCATCAGTGAACTCGGCGGGTCCTACGAGCAGTACTTC. Translating gives CAISELGGSYEQYF. This chain connects TRBV10-3 to TRBJ2-7; tentative D call: TRBD2 (5 bases). The V end lost 3 bases, the J end lost 1 base, and 10 bases lay between the germline ends. There are 14 residues in the CDR3. Per the germline V gene, CDR1 is ENHRY and CDR2 is SYGVKD.

The chain carries TRBV12-3 or TRBV12-4 and TRBJ2-1, with D perhaps matching TRBD2 (5 bases). The V and J ends lost 6 bases and 8 bases respectively, with 8 bases between them. This CDR3 has 11 amino acids. CDR3 bases: TGTGCCAGCAGAGCTAGCCATGAGCAGTTCTTC. Its protein product is CASRASHEQFF.

The chain joins TRBV28 to TRBJ2-7, with D tentatively TRBD2 (6 bases). CDR3 size: 14 residues. The V and J ends lost 2 bases and 7 bases respectively, with 15 bases between them. The germline V gene has CDR1 MDHEN and CDR2 SYDVKM. The DNA of the CDR3 is TGTGCCAGCAGTTTAACCCAGGACCTAGCGGAGCAGTACTTC. Translated: CASSLTQDLAEQYF.

The V call is TRBV13, the J call TRBJ2-1; TRBD2 aligns across 11 bases. The V gene's germline CDR1 is PRHDT and CDR2 FYEKMQ (reference sequence). V lost 0 bases to trimming and J lost 6 bases; unmatched junction nucleotides: 7. The length of the CDR3 is 17 residues. This CDR3 reads CASSLGQRLAGGNEQFF. The CDR3 DNA follows: TGTGCCAGCAGCTTAGGCCAGAGGCTAGCGGGAGGCAATGAGCAGTTCTTC.

This clone was seen only a few times. The V and J genes are TRBV4-1 and TRBJ1-5; possibly TRBD1 for D (5 bases). The CDR3 has 15 residues. The V gene lost 3 bases and the J gene lost 0 bases, with 9 bases spanning the gap. Germline loops: CDR1 MGHRA, CDR2 YSYEKL. The CDR3 reads CASSHRVNSNQPQHF. CDR3 coding DNA: TGCGCCAGCAGCCACAGGGTTAATAGCAATCAGCCCCAGCATTTT.

The chain employs TRBV6-6 and TRBJ2-3; D not certain. This CDR3 region has 16 residues. V was shortened by 2 bases and J by 5 bases, with 17 bases between the two germline ends. Germline V lookup: CDR1 MNHNY, CDR2 SVGAGI (reference sequence). The CDR3 is CASSYLRLLELDTQYF. CDR3 in DNA: TGTGCCAGCAGTTACCTCCGCCTATTGGAGTTAGATACGCAGTATTTT.

The chain carries TRBV28 and TRBJ2-1; no clear D gene. Germline-derived CDR1 and CDR2 are MDHEN and SYDVKM. Trimming removed 6 bases at V and 6 bases at J, with 9 bases between. The CDR3 is made up of 12 amino acids. The chain's CDR3 is CASRPPSNEQFF. CDR3 sequence (DNA): TGTGCCAGCAGGCCGCCTAGCAATGAGCAGTTCTTC.

V usage is TRBV2 and J usage is TRBJ1-1; a weak D match, TRBD1 (6 bases). This CDR3 region has 15 residues. V was shortened by 5 bases and J by 1 base, with 14 bases between the two germline ends. Germline V gives CDR1 SNHLY, CDR2 FYNNEI. The CDR3 sequence: CASSLGGRRNTEAFF. CDR3 in DNA: TGTGCCAGCAGTTTGGGGGGGCGGAGGAACACTGAAGCTTTCTTT.

The rearrangement uses TRBV7-3 and TRBJ2-2, with unresolved D. The CDR3 consists of 11 residues. V was pared by 6 bases and J by 4 bases, with 3 bases between. CDR1 is SGHTA, CDR2 FQGTGA, per germline. The CDR3 DNA is TGTGCCAGCAGGGCCACCGGGGAGCTGTTTTTT. It codes for CASRATGELFF.

V is TRBV7-9 and J is TRBJ2-1, with D maybe TRBD2 (5 bases). The ends were cut back, 1 base at V and 4 bases at J, with 11 bases in the middle. The CDR3 loop spans 15 amino acids. CDR1 is SEHNR, CDR2 FQNEAQ, per germline (reference sequence). Here the CDR3 DNA reads TGTGCCAGCAGCTTAGAGGAGGATCAGTACAATGAGCAGTTCTTC. Protein product: CASSLEEDQYNEQFF. Complete variable domain (other parts from reference TRBV7-9 and TRBJ2-1): DTGVSQNPRHKITKRGQNVTFRCDPISEHNRLYWYRQTLGQGPEFLTYFQNEAQLEKSRLLSDRFSAERPKGSFSTLEIQRTEQGDSAMYLCASSLEEDQYNEQFFGPGTRLTVL.

The chain employs TRBV19 and TRBJ1-2; D is ambiguous. There are 13 residues in the CDR3. The V end was cut by 5 bases, the J end by 4 bases, with 11 bases between. Germline-derived CDR1 and CDR2 are LNHDA and SQIVND (reference sequence). The CDR3 reads CASSSQVSYGYTF. CDR3 bases: TGTGCCAGTAGTTCTCAGGTATCCTATGGCTACACCTTC.

The rearrangement uses TRBV21-1 and TRBJ2-1; the DNA was not used to check the table's D call, TRBD1. TRBV21-1 is a known pseudogene. There are 22 residues in the CDR3. CDR3 nucleotides: TGTGCCAGCAGCAAAGGACGCCCTCTAGGCGAACAGGGGGCCAACTCCTACAATGAGCAGTTCTTC. Amino acid sequence: CASSKGRPLGEQGANSYNEQFF.

V and J are TRBV6-5 and TRBJ1-2, with D possibly being TRBD1 (6 bases). This CDR3 has 13 amino acids. The germline V and J ends were trimmed by 7 bases and 7 bases, with 16 bases remaining between them. The germline CDR1 and CDR2 sequences are MNHEY and SVGAGI. The CDR3 nucleotides are TGTGCCAGCATCATGTCCAGGGGATCTGGCTACACCTTC. This translates into CASIMSRGSGYTF.

V usage is TRBV28 and J usage is TRBJ2-3, with D perhaps matching TRBD2 (6 bases). CDR3 length: 14 amino acids. Germline V CDR1 and CDR2: MDHEN, SYDVKM. The V and J ends lost 2 bases and 2 bases respectively, with 8 bases between them. The CDR3 region is CASSLREYTDTQYF. The CDR3 region has the DNA TGTGCCAGCAGTTTACGGGAGTACACAGATACGCAGTATTTT. Combining the CDR3 with reference TRBV28 and TRBJ2-3 gives the whole variable domain DVKVTQSSRYLVKRTGEKVFLECVQDMDHENMFWYRQDPGLGLRLIYFSYDVKMKEKGDIPEGYSVSREKKERFSLILESASTNQTSMYLCASSLREYTDTQYFGPGTRLTVL.

A few counts support this clone. The chain links TRBV4-1 to TRBJ1-5; D is perhaps TRBD1 (5 bases). The V end was cut by 1 base, the J end by 2 bases, with 15 bases between. The V gene's germline CDR1 is MGHRA and CDR2 YSYEKL. The CDR3 covers 17 residues. In DNA form, the CDR3 reads TGCGCCAGCAGCCAAGTTGATCTGGGACTGGGCAATCAGCCCCAGCATTTT. Translated, it gives CASSQVDLGLGNQPQHF.

The chain links TRBV21-1 to TRBJ1-2. TRBV21-1 is given as a pseudogene. This CDR3 has 13 amino acids. CDR3 amino acids: CASSKDGNYGYTF. As DNA, the CDR3 is TGTGCCAGCAGCAAAGACGGGAACTATGGCTACACCTTC.

This clone was counted a single time. V is TRBV5-4 and J is TRBJ2-7, with a weak D call TRBD1 (6 bases). Germline loops: CDR1 SGHNT, CDR2 YYREEE (reference sequence). The CDR3 totals 13 residues. Trimming pared 4 bases from V and 4 bases from J, leaving 12 bases between. CDR3 loop: CASSHTDSYEQYF. The CDR3 DNA reads TGTGCCAGCAGCCATACGGACAGTTACGAGCAGTACTTC.

The rearrangement joins TRBV6-2 or TRBV6-3 to TRBJ1-1; a weak D match, TRBD1 (6 bases). There are 15 residues in the CDR3. Per germline, CDR1 MNHEY and CDR2 SVGEGT. The ends were cut back, 4 bases at V and 7 bases at J, with 19 bases in the middle. Written as DNA, the CDR3 is TGTGCCAGCAGTTTCGTCCTTACAGGGAGTATTGAAGCTTTCTTT. This encodes CASSFVLTGSIEAFF.

In DNA form, the CDR3 reads TGTGCCAGCAGCCTCCTTCCGGCAGGGGGCACAGATACGCAGTATTTT. This sequence encodes CASSLLPAGGTDTQYF. The chain couples TRBV5-8 to TRBJ2-3; a possible D gene is TRBD1 (6 bases). The CDR3 has 16 residues. V was pared by 4 bases and J by 1 base, with 16 bases between. CDR1 and CDR2 from the germline V gene are SGHTS and YDEGEE.

The rearrangement joins TRBV19 to TRBJ2-7; D possibly corresponds to TRBD1 (6 bases). Trimming left V 2 bases short and J 5 bases short, with 16 bases between. This CDR3 is built from 15 residues. Germline V gives CDR1 LNHDA, CDR2 SQIVND (reference sequence). The CDR3 coding sequence is TGTGCCAGTAGTATAAAAAACAGGGAAGGCCACGAGCAGTACTTC. Residues: CASSIKNREGHEQYF.

The chain links TRBV6-6 to TRBJ1-3; TRBD1 aligns across 10 bases. Trimming removed 5 bases from V and 0 bases from J; junction bases left unmatched: 13. This CDR3 is 19 amino acids long. CDR1 is MNHNY and CDR2 is SVGAGI in the germline V gene (reference sequence). CDR3 DNA: TGTGCCAGCAGTCCCTTGACAGGGGGCATATCAAGCTCTGGAAACACCATATATTTT. Translating gives CASSPLTGGISSSGNTIYF.

V and J are TRBV5-6 and TRBJ1-2; 10 positions match TRBD1. Germline CDR1 and CDR2: SGHDT and YYEEEE. The CDR3 contains 17 residues. After removal of 4 bases from V and 4 bases from J, the junction contained 13 bases not matched to a gene. CDR3 protein: CASSPPGTGVTPYGYTF. As DNA, the CDR3 is TGTGCCAGCAGCCCGCCCGGGACAGGGGTTACTCCCTATGGCTACACCTTC.

The chain carries TRBV11-3 and TRBJ2-3; D call uncertain. The V gene's germline CDR1 is SGHNT and CDR2 YENEEA. Trimming cost V 5 bases and J 6 bases, with 15 bases left between them. This CDR3 comprises 14 residues. The CDR3 region has the DNA TGTGCCAGCAGCCCCCGGAGTCGCCCGGATACGCAGTATTTT. Its translation is CASSPRSRPDTQYF.

J is TRBJ2-1 and V is TRBV30; D perhaps matches TRBD2 (6 bases). This CDR3 has 14 residues. Between the trimmed V and J ends, which lost 2 bases and 7 bases, there was a span of 15 bases. The germline V gene encodes CDR1 GTSNPN and CDR2 SVGIG (reference sequence). This CDR3 reads CAWSRGIVVNEQFF. The DNA for the CDR3 is TGTGCCTGGAGTCGCGGGATAGTGGTAAATGAGCAGTTCTTC. The full variable domain, its missing parts supplied by reference TRBV30 and TRBJ2-1, is SQTIHQWPATLVQPVGSPLSLECTVEGTSNPNLYWYRQAAGRGLQLLFYSVGIGQISSEVPQNLSASRPQDRQFILSSKKLLLSDSGFYLCAWSRGIVVNEQFFGPGTRLTVL.

The V gene is TRBV19, the J gene TRBJ1-3, with D perhaps TRBD1 (5 bases). Trimming took off 9 bases at V and 0 bases at J, with 15 bases between the two ends. Per the germline V gene, CDR1 is LNHDA and CDR2 is SQIVND (reference sequence). The CDR3 has 15 amino acids. CDR3 amino acids: CASTRQGTSGNTIYF. The CDR3 nucleotides are TGTGCCAGCACCCGCCAGGGTACCTCTGGAAACACCATATATTTT.

J is TRBJ2-7 and V is TRBV18; D remains unclear. Trimming left V 2 bases short and J 8 bases short, with 13 bases between. Germline CDR1 and CDR2: KGHSH and LQKENI. There are 13 residues in the CDR3. CDR3 residues: CASSPGDGWKQYF. The CDR3 nucleotides read TGTGCCAGCTCACCAGGTGACGGGTGGAAGCAGTACTTC.

The CDR3 bases are TGTGCCAGCAGCACCCGGGGAGATACGCAGTATTTT. Translation gives CASSTRGDTQYF. The chain employs TRBV2 and TRBJ2-3; TRBD2 might be the D (5 bases). From germline, CDR1 is SNHLY and CDR2 FYNNEI. The CDR3 totals 12 residues. The germline V and J ends were trimmed by 6 bases and 5 bases, with 9 bases remaining between them.